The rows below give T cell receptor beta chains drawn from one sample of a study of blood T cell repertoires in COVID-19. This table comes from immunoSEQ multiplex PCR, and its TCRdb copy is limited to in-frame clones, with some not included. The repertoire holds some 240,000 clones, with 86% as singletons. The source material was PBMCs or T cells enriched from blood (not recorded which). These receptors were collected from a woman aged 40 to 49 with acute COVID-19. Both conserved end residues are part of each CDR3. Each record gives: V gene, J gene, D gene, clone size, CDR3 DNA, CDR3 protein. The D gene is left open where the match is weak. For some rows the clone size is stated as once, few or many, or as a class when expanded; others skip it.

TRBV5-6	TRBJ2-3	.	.	TGTGCCAGCAGCTTGATTAAACGGGATAGGTCAGATACGCAGTATTTT	CASSLIKRDRSDTQYF
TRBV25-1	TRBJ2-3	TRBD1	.	TGTGCCACAGGGGCCAGGGGGGATACGCAGTATTTT	CATGARGDTQYF
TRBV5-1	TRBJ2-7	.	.	TGCGCCAGCAGCGTCGGACAGCACGAGCAGTACTTC	CASSVGQHEQYF
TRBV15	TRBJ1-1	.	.	TGTGCCACCAGCAGGACGAGAGGGATTTTGAACACTGAAGCTTTCTTT	CATSRTRGILNTEAFF
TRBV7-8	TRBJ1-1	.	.	TGTGCCAGCAGCTTAGGAGTTTCTTACACTGAAGCTTTCTTT	CASSLGVSYTEAFF
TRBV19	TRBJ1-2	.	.	TGTGCCAGTACCCACTTTACGGTGAACTATGGCTACACCTTC	CASTHFTVNYGYTF
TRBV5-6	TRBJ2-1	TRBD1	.	TGTGCCAGCAGCGCCTACAGGGGGTACAATGAGCAGTTCTTC	CASSAYRGYNEQFF
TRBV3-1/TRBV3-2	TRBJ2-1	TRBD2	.	TGTGCCAGCAGCCCTAGCGGGAGGGCCGGAGAGCAGTTCTTC	CASSPSGRAGEQFF
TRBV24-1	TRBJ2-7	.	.	TGTGCCACCAGTGATTTCCAATCTAGCGAGCAGTACTTC	CATSDFQSSEQYF
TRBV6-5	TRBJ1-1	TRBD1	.	TGTGCCAGCAGCCTACAGGGGGACCTTGAAGCTTTCTTT	CASSLQGDLEAFF
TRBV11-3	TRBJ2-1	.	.	TGTGCCAGCAGCTTGCCCTCGGGATACAATGAGCAGTTCTTC	CASSLPSGYNEQFF
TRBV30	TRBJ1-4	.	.	TGTGCCTGGGGACTAGGGGCAACTAATGAAAAACTGTTTTTT	CAWGLGATNEKLFF
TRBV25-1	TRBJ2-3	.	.	TGTGCCAGCACTAGCTACGGTAGCACAGATACGCAGTATTTT	CASTSYGSTDTQYF
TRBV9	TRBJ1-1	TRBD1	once	TGTGCCAGCAGCGTAGCGGACAGGGTAGTTTTGAACACTGAAGCTTTCTTT	CASSVADRVVLNTEAFF
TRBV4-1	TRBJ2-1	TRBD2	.	TGCGCCAGCAGCCTATCCGGGACTAGCTCCTACAATGAGCAGTTCTTC	CASSLSGTSSYNEQFF
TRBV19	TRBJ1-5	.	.	TGTGCCAGTAGTTTTCGTTGGTCAGGGAATAGCAATCAGCCCCAGCATTTT	CASSFRWSGNSNQPQHF
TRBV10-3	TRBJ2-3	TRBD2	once	TGTGCCATCAGTGAGTTGCTAGCGGGAGCTAGCACAGATACGCAGTATTTT	CAISELLAGASTDTQYF
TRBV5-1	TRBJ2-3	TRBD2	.	TGCGCCAGCAGCTTGGGGGTCCTAGCGGATAGCACAGATACGCAGTATTTT	CASSLGVLADSTDTQYF
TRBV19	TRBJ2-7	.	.	TGTGCCAGTAGTATAGAAGGCTGGCAGGCCTACGAGCAGTACTTC	CASSIEGWQAYEQYF
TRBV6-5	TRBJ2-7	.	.	TGTGCCAGCAGCCTCACGACTAGTGGGCCCGAGCAGTACTTC	CASSLTTSGPEQYF
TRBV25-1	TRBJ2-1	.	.	TGTGCCAGCAGTGAAATAGACCAGGGCAGTGAGCAGTTCTTC	CASSEIDQGSEQFF
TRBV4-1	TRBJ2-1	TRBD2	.	TGCGCCAGCAGCCAAGGGTATACGGGAGGCGGCAATGAGCAGTTCTTC	CASSQGYTGGGNEQFF
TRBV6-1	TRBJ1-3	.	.	TGTGCCAGCAGTGAAGATTACAGGGAAAGGTCTGGAAACACCATATATTTT	CASSEDYRERSGNTIYF
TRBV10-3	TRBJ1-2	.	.	TGTGCCATCAGTGACCACAGACAGGTATCGGGCTATGGCTACACCTTC	CAISDHRQVSGYGYTF
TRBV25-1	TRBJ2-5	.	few	TGTGCCAGCAGTGATGGAGGCCTTGGGGAGACCCAGTACTTC	CASSDGGLGETQYF
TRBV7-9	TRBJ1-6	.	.	TGTGCCAGCAGCTTTCCAGGGGCTAATTCACCCCTCCACTTT	CASSFPGANSPLHF
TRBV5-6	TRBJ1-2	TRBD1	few	TGTGCCAGCAGCTTTTGGGACAGGGGGATTTATGGCTACACCTTC	CASSFWDRGIYGYTF
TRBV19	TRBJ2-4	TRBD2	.	TGTGCCAGTAGTATATCTAGACTAGCGGGAGTGGACGCCAAAAACATTCAGTACTTC	CASSISRLAGVDAKNIQYF
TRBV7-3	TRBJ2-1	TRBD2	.	TGTGCCACCTCTAGCGGGAGGGCCGGGGAGCAGTTCTTC	CATSSGRAGEQFF
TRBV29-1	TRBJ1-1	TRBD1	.	TGCAGCGTTGATATATTGGACAGGGAGACTGAAGCTTTCTTT	CSVDILDRETEAFF
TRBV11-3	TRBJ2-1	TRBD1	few	TGTGCCAGCAGCACCAGATCAGCCGGGACAGGCTACAATGAGCAGTTCTTC	CASSTRSAGTGYNEQFF
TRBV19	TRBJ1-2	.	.	TGTGCCAGTACTGGGGCTAAAGGCTATGGCTACACCTTC	CASTGAKGYGYTF
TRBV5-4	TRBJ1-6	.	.	TGTGCCAGCAGCTTGCAAGACAGGAAAGGATCACCCCTCCACTTT	CASSLQDRKGSPLHF
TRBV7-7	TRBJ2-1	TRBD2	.	TGTGCTAGCAGCTTAGAACTAGCGGGAGGAGGAGGTGAGCAGTTCTTC	CASSLELAGGGGEQFF
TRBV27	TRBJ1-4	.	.	TGTGCCAGCAGTGGCAGGAGGGTCCTTGGTGCAACTAATGAAAAACTGTTTTTT	CASSGRRVLGATNEKLFF
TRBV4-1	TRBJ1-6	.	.	TGCGCCAGCAGCCAAGATCAATCCGGCAACCGGGTTGATATTAATTCACCCCTCCACTTT	CASSQDQSGNRVDINSPLHF
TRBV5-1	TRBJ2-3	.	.	TGCGCCAGCAGCTCCCGGACAGATACGCAGTATTTT	CASSSRTDTQYF
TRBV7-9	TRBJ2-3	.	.	TGTGCCAGCAGCTTATTAGCAGATACGCAGTATTTT	CASSLLADTQYF
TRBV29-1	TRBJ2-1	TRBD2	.	TGCAGCGTTGTTGGGGGGGAGCGGTACAATGAGCAGTTCTTC	CSVVGGERYNEQFF
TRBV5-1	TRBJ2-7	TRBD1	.	TGCGCCAGCAGCTCGACGATTGGACAGGGGACCCACGAGCAGTACTTC	CASSSTIGQGTHEQYF